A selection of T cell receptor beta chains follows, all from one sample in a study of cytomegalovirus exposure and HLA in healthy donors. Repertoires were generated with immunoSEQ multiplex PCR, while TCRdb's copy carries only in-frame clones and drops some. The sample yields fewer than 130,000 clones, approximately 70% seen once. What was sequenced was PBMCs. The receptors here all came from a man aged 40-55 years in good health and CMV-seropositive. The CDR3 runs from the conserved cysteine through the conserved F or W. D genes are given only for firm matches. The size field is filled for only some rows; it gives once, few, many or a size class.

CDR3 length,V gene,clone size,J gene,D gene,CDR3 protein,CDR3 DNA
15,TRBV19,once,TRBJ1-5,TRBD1,CASSRDRGTGQPQHF,TGTGCCAGTAGCCGGGACAGGGGAACAGGTCAGCCCCAGCATTTT
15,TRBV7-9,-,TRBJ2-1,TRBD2,CASSLALAGEGEQFF,TGTGCCAGCAGCTTGGCACTAGCGGGAGAGGGTGAGCAGTTCTTC
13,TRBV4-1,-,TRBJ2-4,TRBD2,CASSQVGTGGRYF,TGCGCCAGCAGCCAAGTGGGGACCGGGGGGAGATACTTC
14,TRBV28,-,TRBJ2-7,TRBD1,CASTNTGVSYEQYF,TGTGCCAGCACCAATACAGGGGTTTCGTACGAGCAGTACTTC
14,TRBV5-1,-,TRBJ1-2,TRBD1,CASRTDRGLGGYTF,TGCGCCAGCAGGACGGACAGGGGGCTCGGTGGCTACACCTTC
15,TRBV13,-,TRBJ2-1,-,CASSLGGMTYNEQFF,TGTGCCAGCAGCTTAGGCGGGATGACCTACAATGAGCAGTTCTTC
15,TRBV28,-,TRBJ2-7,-,CASSLRTAYSYEQYF,TGTGCCAGCAGTCTCAGGACAGCCTACTCCTACGAGCAGTACTTC
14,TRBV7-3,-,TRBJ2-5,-,CASSATGTPETQYF,TGTGCCAGCAGCGCTACAGGGACGCCAGAGACCCAGTACTTC
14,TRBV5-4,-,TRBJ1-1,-,CASSPEGRFTEAFF,TGTGCCAGCAGCCCCGAGGGTCGGTTTACTGAAGCTTTCTTT
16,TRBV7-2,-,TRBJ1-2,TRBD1,CASSSRTGTGNYGYTF,TGTGCCAGCAGCTCCAGAACCGGGACAGGGAACTATGGCTACACCTTC
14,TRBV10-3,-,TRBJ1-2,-,CAISESGREDGYTF,TGTGCCATCAGTGAGTCTGGCAGGGAAGATGGCTACACCTTC
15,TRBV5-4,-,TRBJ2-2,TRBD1,CASNPTGLGTGELFF,TGTGCCAGCAACCCGACAGGGCTTGGCACCGGGGAGCTGTTTTTT
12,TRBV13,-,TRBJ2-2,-,CASSPVGGELFF,TGTGCCAGCAGCCCCGTCGGCGGGGAGCTGTTTTTT
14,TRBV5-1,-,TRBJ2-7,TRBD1,CASSLDRGVDEQYF,TGCGCCAGCAGCTTGGACAGGGGCGTCGACGAGCAGTACTTC
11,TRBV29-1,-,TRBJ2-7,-,CSVEQGYEQYF,TGCAGCGTAGAGCAGGGATACGAGCAGTACTTC
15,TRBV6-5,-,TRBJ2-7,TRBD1,CASSSPTGASYEQYF,TGTGCCAGCAGTTCGCCGACAGGGGCATCCTACGAGCAGTACTTC
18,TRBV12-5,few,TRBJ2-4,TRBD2,CASASSQTSGRDKNIQYF,TGTGCTAGTGCCTCTTCCCAGACTAGCGGGAGAGACAAAAACATTCAGTACTTC
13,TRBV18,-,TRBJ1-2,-,CASSPGGGYGYTF,TGTGCCAGCTCACCCGGGGGTGGCTATGGCTACACCTTC
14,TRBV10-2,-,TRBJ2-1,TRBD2,CASRTSGSRHEQFF,TGCGCCAGCAGGACTAGCGGGAGCCGGCATGAGCAGTTCTTC
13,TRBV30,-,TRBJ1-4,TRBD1,CAWSWTGGEKLFF,TGTGCCTGGAGTTGGACAGGGGGTGAAAAACTGTTTTTT
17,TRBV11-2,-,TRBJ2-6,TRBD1,CASSSHRGPTGANVLTF,TGTGCCAGCAGCTCCCACAGGGGCCCCACTGGGGCCAACGTCCTGACTTTC
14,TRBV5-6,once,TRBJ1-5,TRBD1,CASSLWQGGQPQHF,TGTGCCAGCAGCTTGTGGCAGGGGGGTCAGCCCCAGCATTTT
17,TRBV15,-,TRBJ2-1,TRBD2,CATSRGRLAGGGDEQFF,TGTGCCACCAGCAGAGGGAGACTAGCGGGAGGGGGCGATGAGCAGTTCTTC
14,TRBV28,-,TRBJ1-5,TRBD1,CASSPRQGAQPQHF,TGTGCCAGCAGCCCTCGACAGGGAGCACAGCCCCAGCATTTT
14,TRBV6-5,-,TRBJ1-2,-,CASSEPGTRLGYTF,TGTGCCAGCAGTGAACCCGGGACACGGCTTGGCTACACCTTC
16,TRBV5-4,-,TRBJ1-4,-,CASSLDRVATNEKLFF,TGTGCCAGCAGCTTGGACAGGGTAGCAACTAATGAAAAACTGTTTTTT
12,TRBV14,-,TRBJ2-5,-,CASSQIMETQYF,TGTGCCAGCAGCCAAATTATGGAGACCCAGTACTTC
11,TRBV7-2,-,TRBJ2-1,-,CASSPNREQFF,TGTGCCAGCAGCCCGAACAGGGAGCAGTTCTTC
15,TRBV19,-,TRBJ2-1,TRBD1,CASSATGTAYNEQFF,TGTGCCAGTAGTGCCACCGGGACAGCCTACAATGAGCAGTTCTTC
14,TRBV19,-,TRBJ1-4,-,CASSISGIGEKLFF,TGTGCCAGTAGTATTTCAGGGATCGGCGAAAAACTGTTTTTT
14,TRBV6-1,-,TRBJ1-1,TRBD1,CASSFTGVNTEAFF,TGTGCCAGCAGCTTTACAGGGGTGAACACTGAAGCTTTCTTT
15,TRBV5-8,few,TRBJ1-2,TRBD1,CASSPLPGGAYGYTF,TGTGCCAGCAGCCCCCTCCCAGGGGGCGCGTATGGCTACACCTTC
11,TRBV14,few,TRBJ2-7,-,CASSQGGEQYF,TGTGCCAGCAGCCAAGGAGGCGAGCAGTACTTC
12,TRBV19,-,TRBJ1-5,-,CASSIGNQPQHF,TGTGCCAGTAGTATCGGTAATCAGCCCCAGCATTTT
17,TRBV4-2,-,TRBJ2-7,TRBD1,CASSQGVLTGGLYEQYF,TGTGCCAGCAGCCAAGGAGTACTGACAGGGGGGCTCTACGAGCAGTACTTC
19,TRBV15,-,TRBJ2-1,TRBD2,CATSRGYASGSSSYNEQFF,TGTGCCACCAGCAGAGGATACGCTAGCGGGAGTAGCTCCTACAATGAGCAGTTCTTC
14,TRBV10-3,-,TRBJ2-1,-,CAITRDISYNEQFF,TGTGCCATCACCCGGGACATTAGCTACAATGAGCAGTTCTTC
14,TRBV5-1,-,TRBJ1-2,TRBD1,CASSPGEGAYGYTF,TGCGCCAGCAGCCCGGGCGAGGGGGCCTATGGCTACACCTTC
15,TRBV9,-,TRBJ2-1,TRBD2,CASSVAGGVYNEQFF,TGTGCCAGCAGCGTAGCGGGAGGGGTATACAATGAGCAGTTCTTC
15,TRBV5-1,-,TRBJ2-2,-,CASSYRQPVTGELFF,TGCGCCAGCAGCTACCGACAGCCCGTCACCGGGGAGCTGTTTTTT
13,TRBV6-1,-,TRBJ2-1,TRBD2,CASSRLAGNEQFF,TGTGCCAGCAGTAGATTAGCGGGGAATGAGCAGTTCTTC
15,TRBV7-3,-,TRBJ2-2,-,CASSQGAGNTGELFF,TGTGCCAGCAGCCAAGGGGCAGGGAACACCGGGGAGCTGTTTTTT
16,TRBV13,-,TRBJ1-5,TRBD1,CASSSSDTGGNQPQHF,TGTGCCAGCAGCTCCTCGGACACAGGGGGCAATCAGCCCCAGCATTTT
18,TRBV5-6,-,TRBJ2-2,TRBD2,CASGWTSGRAENTGELFF,TGTGCCAGCGGCTGGACTAGCGGGAGGGCCGAGAACACCGGGGAGCTGTTTTTT
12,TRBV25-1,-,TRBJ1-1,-,CASISGNTEAFF,TGTGCCAGCATCTCGGGGAACACTGAAGCTTTCTTT
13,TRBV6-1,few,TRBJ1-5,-,CASSVQTNQPQHF,TGTGCCAGCAGTGTTCAGACTAATCAGCCCCAGCATTTT
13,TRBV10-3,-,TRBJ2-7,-,CAISEGERDEQYF,TGTGCCATCAGTGAGGGGGAGAGGGACGAGCAGTACTTC
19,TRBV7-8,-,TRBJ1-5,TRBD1,CASSQSVLAQGGSNQPQHF,TGTGCCAGCAGCCAGTCAGTTCTGGCACAGGGGGGTAGCAATCAGCCCCAGCATTTT
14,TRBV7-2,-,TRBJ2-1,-,CASSLGQVLREQFF,TGTGCCAGCAGCTTAGGTCAGGTCCTTCGCGAGCAGTTCTTC
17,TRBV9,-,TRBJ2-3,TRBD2,CASSPPGAGGARDTQYF,TGTGCCAGCAGCCCACCGGGAGCGGGAGGGGCCAGAGATACGCAGTATTTT
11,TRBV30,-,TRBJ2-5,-,CAWRRGREQYF,TGTGCCTGGAGGAGGGGGAGGGAGCAGTACTTC